This is a list of T cell receptor beta chains from one sample in a study of cytotoxic CD8 clonotypes in ibrutinib-treated CLL. TCRdb's table, derived via immunoSEQ multiplex PCR, lists solely in-frame clones and lacks some. The table shows some 310,000 clones, with around four fifths occurring only once. Sequencing used PBMCs, obtained before ibrutinib treatment. The receptors were gathered from a human donor with chronic lymphocytic leukemia. Both conserved end residues are part of each CDR3. The order of the fields is CDR3 length, J gene, clone size, D gene, V gene, CDR3 DNA, CDR3 protein. D genes are given only for firm matches. The size entry is marked missing in some rows and otherwise reads once, few, many or a size class.

CDR3 length: 14
J gene: TRBJ2-7
clone size: -
D gene: -
V gene: TRBV5-1
CDR3 DNA: TGCGCCAGCAGCTTGGGGGACGGGGTTGACGAGCAGTACTTC
CDR3 protein: CASSLGDGVDEQYF

CDR3 length: 15
J gene: TRBJ1-4
clone size: -
D gene: -
V gene: TRBV28
CDR3 DNA: TGTGCCAGCAGTTTTACAGGGAGAGGTAATGAAAAACTGTTTTTT
CDR3 protein: CASSFTGRGNEKLFF

CDR3 length: 16
J gene: TRBJ2-5
clone size: -
D gene: TRBD2
V gene: TRBV7-7
CDR3 DNA: TGTGCCAGCAGCTTAGGGAGCGGGAGGCACCAAGAGACCCAGTACTTC
CDR3 protein: CASSLGSGRHQETQYF

CDR3 length: 15
J gene: TRBJ2-5
clone size: -
D gene: -
V gene: TRBV4-3
CDR3 DNA: TGCGCCAGCAGCCGAGATGGGACAATGGGAGAGACCCAGTACTTC
CDR3 protein: CASSRDGTMGETQYF

CDR3 length: 13
J gene: TRBJ2-5
clone size: few
D gene: -
V gene: TRBV7-9
CDR3 DNA: TGTGCCAGCACGTGGGGGGTCGTCGCGACCCAGTACTTC
CDR3 protein: CASTWGVVATQYF

CDR3 length: 15
J gene: TRBJ2-3
clone size: once
D gene: TRBD1
V gene: TRBV7-6
CDR3 DNA: TGTGCCAGCAGCCCGATCACAGGGGGCACAGATACGCAGTATTTT
CDR3 protein: CASSPITGGTDTQYF

CDR3 length: 17
J gene: TRBJ2-3
clone size: -
D gene: TRBD2
V gene: TRBV4-1
CDR3 DNA: TGCGCCAGCAGCCCAGAGGCCACTAGCGGGATAACAGATACGCAGTATTTT
CDR3 protein: CASSPEATSGITDTQYF

CDR3 length: 14
J gene: TRBJ2-1
clone size: few
D gene: -
V gene: TRBV7-8
CDR3 DNA: TGTGCCAGCAGCGTGGGCAGCTCCGCCAATGAGCAGTTCTTC
CDR3 protein: CASSVGSSANEQFF

CDR3 length: 13
J gene: TRBJ2-1
clone size: few
D gene: -
V gene: TRBV7-8
CDR3 DNA: TGTGCCAGCAGCTTAGGTCGCAACGATGAGCAGTTCTTC
CDR3 protein: CASSLGRNDEQFF

CDR3 length: 15
J gene: TRBJ2-1
clone size: -
D gene: TRBD2
V gene: TRBV2
CDR3 DNA: TGTGCCAGTACAATAGCGGGTGGGGCCTACAATGAGCAGTTCTTC
CDR3 protein: CASTIAGGAYNEQFF

CDR3 length: 14
J gene: TRBJ2-4
clone size: -
D gene: -
V gene: TRBV27
CDR3 DNA: TGTGCCAGCAGTTTCGGCACAGGGAAAAACATTCAGTACTTC
CDR3 protein: CASSFGTGKNIQYF

CDR3 length: 15
J gene: TRBJ2-7
clone size: -
D gene: TRBD1
V gene: TRBV27
CDR3 DNA: TGTGCCAGCAGAGCGACAGGGGGCCGCGGCTACGAGCAGTACTTC
CDR3 protein: CASRATGGRGYEQYF

CDR3 length: 17
J gene: TRBJ2-5
clone size: -
D gene: TRBD2
V gene: TRBV4-1
CDR3 DNA: TGCGCCAGCAGCCATGAAAAGACTAGCGGGAGTAGAGAGACCCAGTACTTC
CDR3 protein: CASSHEKTSGSRETQYF

CDR3 length: 13
J gene: TRBJ1-5
clone size: -
D gene: -
V gene: TRBV27
CDR3 DNA: TGTGCCAGCAGTTTAGTCCCCTATCAGCCCCAGCATTTT
CDR3 protein: CASSLVPYQPQHF

CDR3 length: 17
J gene: TRBJ2-3
clone size: -
D gene: -
V gene: TRBV11-2
CDR3 DNA: TGTGCCAGCAGCCTCTGGGGTACGAGCAAGCACACAGATACGCAGTATTTT
CDR3 protein: CASSLWGTSKHTDTQYF

CDR3 length: 13
J gene: TRBJ1-2
clone size: -
D gene: TRBD1
V gene: TRBV6-5
CDR3 DNA: TGTGCCAGCAGTCGGGACAGGCTCTATGGCTACACCTTC
CDR3 protein: CASSRDRLYGYTF

CDR3 length: 18
J gene: TRBJ2-5
clone size: -
D gene: -
V gene: TRBV27
CDR3 DNA: TGTGCCAGCAGTTTCCGAGGACCCGGACTTCTTTACCAAGAGACCCAGTACTTC
CDR3 protein: CASSFRGPGLLYQETQYF

CDR3 length: 16
J gene: TRBJ2-1
clone size: -
D gene: TRBD2
V gene: TRBV7-8
CDR3 DNA: TGTGCCAGCAGCTTTTCCGGGAGGGCGGGCTACAATGAGCAGTTCTTC
CDR3 protein: CASSFSGRAGYNEQFF

CDR3 length: 20
J gene: TRBJ2-7
clone size: -
D gene: TRBD2
V gene: TRBV5-4
CDR3 DNA: TGTGCCAGCAGCTCCGACTGGACTAGCGGGACCTACGATCGGGTCTACGAGCAGTACTTC
CDR3 protein: CASSSDWTSGTYDRVYEQYF

CDR3 length: 13
J gene: TRBJ2-1
clone size: -
D gene: TRBD2
V gene: TRBV28
CDR3 DNA: TGTGCCAGTCTAGCGGGAGGAGGCAATGAGCAGTTCTTC
CDR3 protein: CASLAGGGNEQFF

CDR3 length: 16
J gene: TRBJ2-5
clone size: -
D gene: -
V gene: TRBV5-1
CDR3 DNA: TGCGCCAGCAGCTCATTAAGGCGGGGGCGCGGGGAGACCCAGTACTTC
CDR3 protein: CASSSLRRGRGETQYF

CDR3 length: 17
J gene: TRBJ2-2
clone size: -
D gene: -
V gene: TRBV30
CDR3 DNA: TGTGCCTGGAGTGTTCTGTTACGGACCGACAACACCGGGGAGCTGTTTTTT
CDR3 protein: CAWSVLLRTDNTGELFF

CDR3 length: 13
J gene: TRBJ2-2
clone size: -
D gene: TRBD1
V gene: TRBV5-1
CDR3 DNA: TGCGCCAGCAGCCAGGGGGCCCCCGGGGAGCTGTTTTTT
CDR3 protein: CASSQGAPGELFF

CDR3 length: 15
J gene: TRBJ1-5
clone size: -
D gene: -
V gene: TRBV6-1
CDR3 DNA: TGTGCCAGCAGTGCCGTGGGATTTAGCAATCAGCCCCAGCATTTT
CDR3 protein: CASSAVGFSNQPQHF

CDR3 length: 13
J gene: TRBJ2-7
clone size: -
D gene: TRBD2
V gene: TRBV14
CDR3 DNA: TGTGCCAGCAGCCAAACTAGCGGGAGCGAGCAGTACTTC
CDR3 protein: CASSQTSGSEQYF

CDR3 length: 18
J gene: TRBJ2-7
clone size: -
D gene: TRBD1
V gene: TRBV7-6
CDR3 DNA: TGTGCCAGCAGCTTAGCGCAAGTGGATCGACAGGGGTGTTTCGAGCAGTACTTC
CDR3 protein: CASSLAQVDRQGCFEQYF

CDR3 length: 15
J gene: TRBJ1-4
clone size: -
D gene: TRBD1
V gene: TRBV7-8
CDR3 DNA: TGTGCCAGCAGTTACACAGGGGGAAGTAATGAAAAACTGTTTTTT
CDR3 protein: CASSYTGGSNEKLFF

CDR3 length: 15
J gene: TRBJ1-4
clone size: -
D gene: TRBD1
V gene: TRBV14
CDR3 DNA: TGTGCCAGCAGCCCTAGGCAGGGGGCGGATGAAAAACTGTTTTTT
CDR3 protein: CASSPRQGADEKLFF

CDR3 length: 14
J gene: TRBJ2-7
clone size: -
D gene: -
V gene: TRBV11-2
CDR3 DNA: TGTGCCAGCAGCTCACGACAAGGATCCTACGAGCAGTACTTC
CDR3 protein: CASSSRQGSYEQYF

CDR3 length: 10
J gene: TRBJ2-7
clone size: -
D gene: -
V gene: TRBV20-1
CDR3 DNA: TGCAGTGCCCACTTTGTCGAGCAGTACTTC
CDR3 protein: CSAHFVEQYF

CDR3 length: 15
J gene: TRBJ2-7
clone size: -
D gene: TRBD2
V gene: TRBV5-1
CDR3 DNA: TGCGCCAGCAGCTTGGGCCTAGCGGGAACGCGGGAGCAGTACTTC
CDR3 protein: CASSLGLAGTREQYF

CDR3 length: 15
J gene: TRBJ2-7
clone size: -
D gene: TRBD1
V gene: TRBV7-6
CDR3 DNA: TGTGCCAGCAGCCTAACAGGGGGTAGCTCCTACGAGCAGTACTTC
CDR3 protein: CASSLTGGSSYEQYF

CDR3 length: 14
J gene: TRBJ2-7
clone size: -
D gene: -
V gene: TRBV30
CDR3 DNA: TGTGCCTGTGGACAGTCGCAGAGGGCCTACGAGCAGTACTTC
CDR3 protein: CACGQSQRAYEQYF

CDR3 length: 14
J gene: TRBJ2-2
clone size: -
D gene: TRBD2
V gene: TRBV5-1
CDR3 DNA: TGCGCCAGTGGACTAGCTGCGAACACCGGGGAGCTGTTTTTT
CDR3 protein: CASGLAANTGELFF

CDR3 length: 15
J gene: TRBJ2-7
clone size: -
D gene: -
V gene: TRBV11-1
CDR3 DNA: TGTGCCAGCAGCTTAGCGCAGTACACGAACTACGAGCAGTACTTC
CDR3 protein: CASSLAQYTNYEQYF

CDR3 length: 15
J gene: TRBJ1-2
clone size: -
D gene: -
V gene: TRBV19
CDR3 DNA: TGTGCCAGTAGTATAAGGGGTGGAACAAACTATGGCTACACCTTC
CDR3 protein: CASSIRGGTNYGYTF

CDR3 length: 16
J gene: TRBJ2-7
clone size: -
D gene: TRBD1
V gene: TRBV7-9
CDR3 DNA: TGTGCCAGCAGCCAATCAACAGGGGCCCAATCCTACGAGCAGTACTTC
CDR3 protein: CASSQSTGAQSYEQYF

CDR3 length: 19
J gene: TRBJ2-1
clone size: -
D gene: TRBD2
V gene: TRBV11-2
CDR3 DNA: TGTGCCAGCAGCTTAGACCAGGGACTAGCGGGGGATAAATACAATGAGCAGTTCTTC
CDR3 protein: CASSLDQGLAGDKYNEQFF

CDR3 length: 15
J gene: TRBJ2-4
clone size: -
D gene: -
V gene: TRBV2
CDR3 DNA: TGTGCCAGCAGTGAAGGACAGATTTGGGGAAACATTCAGTACTTC
CDR3 protein: CASSEGQIWGNIQYF

CDR3 length: 14
J gene: TRBJ1-2
clone size: -
D gene: -
V gene: TRBV4-3
CDR3 DNA: TGCGCCAGCAGCCAAGTTGGGGACATCTATGGCTACACCTTC
CDR3 protein: CASSQVGDIYGYTF

CDR3 length: 14
J gene: TRBJ1-5
clone size: -
D gene: -
V gene: TRBV7-9
CDR3 DNA: TGTGCCAGCAGCTCATCCGGTAGCAATCAGCCCCAGCATTTT
CDR3 protein: CASSSSGSNQPQHF

CDR3 length: 13
J gene: TRBJ2-1
clone size: -
D gene: -
V gene: TRBV9
CDR3 DNA: TGTGCCAGTTCACAACCGAACTACAATGAGCAGTTCTTC
CDR3 protein: CASSQPNYNEQFF

CDR3 length: 17
J gene: TRBJ2-1
clone size: -
D gene: TRBD1
V gene: TRBV2
CDR3 DNA: TGTGCCAGCAGCCCTATCGGGGGGACAGGGCATCGGAATGAGCAGTTCTTC
CDR3 protein: CASSPIGGTGHRNEQFF

CDR3 length: 15
J gene: TRBJ2-1
clone size: -
D gene: -
V gene: TRBV21-1
CDR3 DNA: TGTGCCAGCAACCTAAGGGACCCGCCACGGGCCCATAAGTTCTTC
CDR3 protein: CASNLRDPPRAHKFF

CDR3 length: 16
J gene: TRBJ2-7
clone size: -
D gene: -
V gene: TRBV6-6
CDR3 DNA: TGTGCCAGCAGTCCTCCGACACGGTCTTGGGACTACGAGCAGTACTTC
CDR3 protein: CASSPPTRSWDYEQYF

CDR3 length: 19
J gene: TRBJ2-7
clone size: once
D gene: TRBD2
V gene: TRBV4-2
CDR3 DNA: TGTGCCAGCAGCCAAGATGATCTCGTGAAAAGCGGGAGCTCCTACGAGCAGTACTTC
CDR3 protein: CASSQDDLVKSGSSYEQYF

CDR3 length: 15
J gene: TRBJ1-2
clone size: -
D gene: -
V gene: TRBV5-5
CDR3 DNA: TGTGCCAGCAGCTTGGAGGGATTTGGGACCTATGGCTACACCTTC
CDR3 protein: CASSLEGFGTYGYTF

CDR3 length: 15
J gene: TRBJ2-7
clone size: -
D gene: -
V gene: TRBV7-8
CDR3 DNA: TGTGCCAGCAGCTTAGTCAGGGCCTTACCCTACGAGCAGTACTTC
CDR3 protein: CASSLVRALPYEQYF